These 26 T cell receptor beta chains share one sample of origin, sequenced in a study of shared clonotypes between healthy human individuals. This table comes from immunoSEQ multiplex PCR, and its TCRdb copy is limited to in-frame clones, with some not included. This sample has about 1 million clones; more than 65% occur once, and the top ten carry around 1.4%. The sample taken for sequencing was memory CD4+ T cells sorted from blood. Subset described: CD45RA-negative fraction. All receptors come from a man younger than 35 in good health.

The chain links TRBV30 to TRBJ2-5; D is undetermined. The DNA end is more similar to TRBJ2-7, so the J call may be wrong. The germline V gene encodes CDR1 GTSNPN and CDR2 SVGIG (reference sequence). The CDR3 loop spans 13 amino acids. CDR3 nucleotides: TGTGCCTGGAGTCCACTTCAGCCCTACGAGCAGTACTTC. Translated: CAWSPLQPYEQYF.

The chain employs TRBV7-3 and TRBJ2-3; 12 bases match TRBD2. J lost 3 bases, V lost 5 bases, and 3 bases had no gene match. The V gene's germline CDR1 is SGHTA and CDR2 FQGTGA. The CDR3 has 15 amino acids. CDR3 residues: CASSRGLAGTDTQYF. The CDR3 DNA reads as TGTGCCAGCAGCCGAGGACTAGCGGGGACAGATACGCAGTATTTT. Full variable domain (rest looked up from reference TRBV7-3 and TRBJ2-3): GAGVSQTPSNKVTEKGKYVELRCDPISGHTALYWYRQSLGQGPEFLIYFQGTGAADDSGLPNDRFFAVRPEGSVSTLKIQRTERGDSAVYLCASSRGLAGTDTQYFGPGTRLTVL.

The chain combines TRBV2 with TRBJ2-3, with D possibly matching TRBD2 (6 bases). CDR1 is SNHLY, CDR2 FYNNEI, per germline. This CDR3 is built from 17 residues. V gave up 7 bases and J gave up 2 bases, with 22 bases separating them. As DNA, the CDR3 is TGTGCCAGCACCGACTCGGCGGGGATGACGCCCACAGATACGCAGTATTTT. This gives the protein CASTDSAGMTPTDTQYF.

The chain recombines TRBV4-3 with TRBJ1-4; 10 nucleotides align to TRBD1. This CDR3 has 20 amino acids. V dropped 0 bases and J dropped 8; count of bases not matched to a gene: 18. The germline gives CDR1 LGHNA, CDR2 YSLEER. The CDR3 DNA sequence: TGCGCCAGCAGCCAAGAACCCCCCGGGGGACAGGGGATATTTCGGGAAAAACTGTTTTTT. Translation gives CASSQEPPGGQGIFREKLFF.

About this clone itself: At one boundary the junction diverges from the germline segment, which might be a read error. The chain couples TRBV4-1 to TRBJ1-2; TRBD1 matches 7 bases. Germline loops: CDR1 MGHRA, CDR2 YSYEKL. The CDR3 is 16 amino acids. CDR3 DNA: TGCGCCAGCAACCAAGGGGAGGGGGCGACTAACTATGGCTACACCTTC. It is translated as CASNQGEGATNYGYTF.

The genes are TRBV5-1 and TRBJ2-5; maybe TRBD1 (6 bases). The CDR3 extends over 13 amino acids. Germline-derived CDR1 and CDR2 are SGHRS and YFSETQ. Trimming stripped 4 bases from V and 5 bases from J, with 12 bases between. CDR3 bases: TGCGCCAGCAGCAGGGGGTTGGGGGAGACCCAGTACTTC. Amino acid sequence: CASSRGLGETQYF. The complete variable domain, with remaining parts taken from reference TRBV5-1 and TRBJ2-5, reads KAGVTQTPRYLIKTRGQQVTLSCSPISGHRSVSWYQQTPGQGLQFLFEYFSETQRNKGNFPGRFSGRQFSNSRSEMNVSTLELGDSALYLCASSRGLGETQYFGPGTRLLVL.

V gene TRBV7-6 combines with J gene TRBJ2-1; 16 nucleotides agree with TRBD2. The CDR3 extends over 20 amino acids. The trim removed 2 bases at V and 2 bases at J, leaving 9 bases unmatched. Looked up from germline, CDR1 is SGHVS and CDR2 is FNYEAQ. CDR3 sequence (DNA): TGTGCCAGCAGCTTACCCCCGGGACTAGCGGGAGGGAGAACCTACAATGAGCAGTTCTTC. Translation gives CASSLPPGLAGGRTYNEQFF.

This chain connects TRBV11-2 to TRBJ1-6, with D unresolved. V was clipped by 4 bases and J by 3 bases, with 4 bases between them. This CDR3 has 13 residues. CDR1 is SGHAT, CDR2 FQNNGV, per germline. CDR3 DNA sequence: TGTGCCAGCAGCTCGAACTATAATTCACCCCTCCACTTT. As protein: CASSSNYNSPLHF.

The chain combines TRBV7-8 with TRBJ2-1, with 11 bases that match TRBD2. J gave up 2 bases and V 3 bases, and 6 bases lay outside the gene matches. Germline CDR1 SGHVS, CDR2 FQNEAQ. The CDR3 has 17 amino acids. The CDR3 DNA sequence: TGTGCCAGCAGCTTTGCGACTAGCGGGACGGCCTACAATGAGCAGTTCTTC. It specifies CASSFATSGTAYNEQFF.

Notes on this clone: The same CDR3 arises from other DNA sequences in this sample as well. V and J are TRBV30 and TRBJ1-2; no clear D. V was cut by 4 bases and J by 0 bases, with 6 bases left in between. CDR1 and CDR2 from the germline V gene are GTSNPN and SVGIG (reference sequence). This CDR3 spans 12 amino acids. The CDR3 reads CAWTSTNYGYTF. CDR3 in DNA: TGTGCCTGGACCTCCACTAACTATGGCTACACCTTC.

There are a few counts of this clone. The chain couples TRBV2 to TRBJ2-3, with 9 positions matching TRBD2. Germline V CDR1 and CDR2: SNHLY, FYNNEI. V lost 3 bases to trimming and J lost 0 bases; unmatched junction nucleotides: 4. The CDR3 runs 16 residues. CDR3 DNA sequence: TGTGCCAGCAGTGACACTAGCGGGCGAAGCACAGATACGCAGTATTTT. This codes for CASSDTSGRSTDTQYF. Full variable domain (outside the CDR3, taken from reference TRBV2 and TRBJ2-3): EPEVTQTPSHQVTQMGQEVILRCVPISNHLYFYWYRQILGQKVEFLVSFYNNEISEKSEIFDDQFSVERPDGSNFTLKIRSTKLEDSAMYFCASSDTSGRSTDTQYFGPGTRLTVL.

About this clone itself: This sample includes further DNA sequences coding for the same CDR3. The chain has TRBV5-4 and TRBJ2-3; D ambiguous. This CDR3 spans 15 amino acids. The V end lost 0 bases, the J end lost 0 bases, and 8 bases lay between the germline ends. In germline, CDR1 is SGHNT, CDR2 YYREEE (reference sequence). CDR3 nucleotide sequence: TGTGCCAGCAGCTTGGATTTCACTAGCACAGATACGCAGTATTTT. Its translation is CASSLDFTSTDTQYF.

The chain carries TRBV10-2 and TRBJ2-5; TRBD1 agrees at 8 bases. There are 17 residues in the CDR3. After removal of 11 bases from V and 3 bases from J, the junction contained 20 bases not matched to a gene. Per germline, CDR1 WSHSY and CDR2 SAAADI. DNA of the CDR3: TGCGCCGGCCATGGGGTGGACAGGGTGGCTAGCGAAGAGACCCAGTACTTC. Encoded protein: CAGHGVDRVASEETQYF.

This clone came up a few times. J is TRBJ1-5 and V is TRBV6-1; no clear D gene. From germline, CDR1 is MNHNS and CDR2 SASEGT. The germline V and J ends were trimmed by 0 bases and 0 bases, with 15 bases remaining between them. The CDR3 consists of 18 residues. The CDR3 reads CASSEALVGSYSNQPQHF. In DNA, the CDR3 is TGTGCCAGCAGTGAAGCGCTCGTAGGGAGTTATAGCAATCAGCCCCAGCATTTT.

This CDR3 is CAATGVGGRATLGNNEQFF. The CDR3 coding sequence is TGTGCCGCCACGGGGGTGGGCGGGAGGGCCACTCTGGGAAACAATGAGCAGTTCTTC. V is TRBV30 and J is TRBJ2-1; 9 nucleotides match TRBD2. This CDR3 has 19 residues. Germline values: CDR1 GTSNPN, CDR2 SVGIG (reference sequence). V lost 8 bases, J lost 5 bases, and 25 bases stayed unmatched.

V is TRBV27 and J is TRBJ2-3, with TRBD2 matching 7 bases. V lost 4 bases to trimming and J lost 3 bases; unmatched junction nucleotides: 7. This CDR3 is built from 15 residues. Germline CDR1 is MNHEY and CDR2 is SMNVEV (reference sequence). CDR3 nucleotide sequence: TGTGCCAGCAGTTACTGGGAGGGTTTTACAGATACGCAGTATTTT. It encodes CASSYWEGFTDTQYF.

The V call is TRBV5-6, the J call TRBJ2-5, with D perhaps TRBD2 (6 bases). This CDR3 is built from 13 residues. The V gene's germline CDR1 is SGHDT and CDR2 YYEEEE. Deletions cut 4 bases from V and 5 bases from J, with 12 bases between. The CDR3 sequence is CASSLTSLETQYF. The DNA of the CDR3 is TGTGCCAGCAGCCTTACTAGCTTGGAGACCCAGTACTTC.

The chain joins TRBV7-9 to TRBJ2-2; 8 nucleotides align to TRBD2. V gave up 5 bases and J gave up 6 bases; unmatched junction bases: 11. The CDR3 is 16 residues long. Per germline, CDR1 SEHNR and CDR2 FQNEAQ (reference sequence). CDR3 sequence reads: CASSPKTSGWSGELFF. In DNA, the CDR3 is TGTGCCAGCAGCCCAAAAACTAGCGGTTGGTCCGGGGAGCTGTTTTTT.

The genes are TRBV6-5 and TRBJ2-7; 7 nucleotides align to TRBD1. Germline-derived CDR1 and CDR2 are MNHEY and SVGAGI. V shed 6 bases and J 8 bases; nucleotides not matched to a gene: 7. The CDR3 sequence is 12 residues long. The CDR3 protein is CASRSLQGKQYF. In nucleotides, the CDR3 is TGTGCCAGCAGGAGCCTACAGGGGAAGCAGTACTTC.

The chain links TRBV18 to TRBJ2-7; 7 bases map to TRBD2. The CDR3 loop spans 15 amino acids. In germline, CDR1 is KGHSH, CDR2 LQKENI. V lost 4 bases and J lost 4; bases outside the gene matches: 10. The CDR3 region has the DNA TGTGCCAGCTCACTTCTAGCGGAGGTGGGATACGAGCAGTACTTC. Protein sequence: CASSLLAEVGYEQYF. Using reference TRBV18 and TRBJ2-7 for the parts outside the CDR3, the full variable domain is NAGVMQNPRHLVRRRGQEARLRCSPMKGHSHVYWYRQLPEEGLKFMVYLQKENIIDESGMPKERFSAEFPKEGPSILRIQQVVRGDSAAYFCASSLLAEVGYEQYFGPGTRLTVT.

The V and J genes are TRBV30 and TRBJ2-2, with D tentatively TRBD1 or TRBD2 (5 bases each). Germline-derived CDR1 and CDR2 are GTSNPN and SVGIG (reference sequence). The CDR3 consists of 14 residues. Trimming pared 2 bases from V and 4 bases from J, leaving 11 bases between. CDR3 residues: CAWSLAGSTGELFF. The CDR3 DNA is TGTGCCTGGAGTTTGGCAGGGAGCACCGGGGAGCTGTTTTTT.

The CDR3 spells CASSSGSYLEKLFF. In DNA form, the CDR3 reads TGTGCCAGCAGCTCCGGCAGCTACCTTGAAAAACTGTTTTTT. This chain uses TRBV5-8 with TRBJ1-4; D unclear. Trimming shortened V by 3 bases and J by 7 bases, and 13 bases separated the two germline ends. CDR3 size: 14 residues. In germline, CDR1 is SGHTS, CDR2 YDEGEE.

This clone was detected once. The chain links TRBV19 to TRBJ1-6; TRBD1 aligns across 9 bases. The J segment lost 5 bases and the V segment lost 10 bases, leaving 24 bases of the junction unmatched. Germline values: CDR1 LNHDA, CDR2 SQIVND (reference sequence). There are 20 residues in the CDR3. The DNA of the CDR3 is TGTGCCAACCAGCCCACACAAAAGGGACAGGGCCTACCGAATAATTCACCCCTCCACTTT. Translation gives CANQPTQKGQGLPNNSPLHF.

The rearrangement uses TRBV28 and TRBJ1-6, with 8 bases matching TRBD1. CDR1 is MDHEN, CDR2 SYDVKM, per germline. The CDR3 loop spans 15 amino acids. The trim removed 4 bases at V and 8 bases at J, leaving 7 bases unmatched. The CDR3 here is CASSSAGTGDSPLHF. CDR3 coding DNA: TGTGCCAGCAGTTCCGCCGGGACAGGTGATTCACCCCTCCACTTT.

The CDR3 reads CAWSVTGDTEAFF. The CDR3 DNA sequence: TGTGCCTGGAGTGTAACCGGGGACACTGAAGCTTTCTTT. V is TRBV30 and J is TRBJ1-1; unclear D gene. V was trimmed by 0 bases and J by 3 bases, leaving 8 bases between them. The germline gives CDR1 GTSNPN, CDR2 SVGIG (reference sequence). The CDR3 extends over 13 amino acids.

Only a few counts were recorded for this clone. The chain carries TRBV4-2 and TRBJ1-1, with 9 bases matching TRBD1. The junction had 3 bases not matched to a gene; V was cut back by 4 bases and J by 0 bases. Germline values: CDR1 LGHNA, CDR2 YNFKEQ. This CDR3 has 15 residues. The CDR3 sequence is CASSLRTGVNTEAFF. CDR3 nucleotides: TGTGCCAGCAGCCTAAGGACAGGGGTGAACACTGAAGCTTTCTTT.